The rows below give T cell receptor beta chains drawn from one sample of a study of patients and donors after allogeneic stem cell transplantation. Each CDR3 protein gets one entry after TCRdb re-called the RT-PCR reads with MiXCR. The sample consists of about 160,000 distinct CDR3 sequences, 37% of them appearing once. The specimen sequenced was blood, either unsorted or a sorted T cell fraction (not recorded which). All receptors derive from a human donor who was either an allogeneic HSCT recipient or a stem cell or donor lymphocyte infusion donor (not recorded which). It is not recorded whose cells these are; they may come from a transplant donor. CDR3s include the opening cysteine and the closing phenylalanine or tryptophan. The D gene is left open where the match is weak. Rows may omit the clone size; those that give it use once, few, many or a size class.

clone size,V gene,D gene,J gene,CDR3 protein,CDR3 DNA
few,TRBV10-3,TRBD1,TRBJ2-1,CAISQITDRDRVENEQFF,TGTGCCATCAGTCAGATCACGGATCGGGACAGGGTAGAAAATGAGCAGTTCTTC
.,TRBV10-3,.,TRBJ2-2,CAISDSPGAGELFF,TGTGCCATCAGTGATTCGCCCGGAGCCGGGGAGCTGTTTTTT
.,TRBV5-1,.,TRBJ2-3,CATQTVSTDTQYF,TGCGCCACCCAGACAGTCTCCACAGATACGCAGTATTTT
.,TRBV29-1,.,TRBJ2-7,CSVEAGTYEQYF,TGCAGCGTTGAGGCAGGGACCTACGAGCAGTACTTC
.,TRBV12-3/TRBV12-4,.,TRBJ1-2,CASSWLGGYGYTF,TGTGCCAGCAGTTGGCTAGGTGGCTATGGCTACACCTTC
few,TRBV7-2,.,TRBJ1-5,CASSLVGGWGNQPQHF,TGTGCCAGCAGCTTAGTAGGGGGTTGGGGCAATCAGCCCCAGCATTTT
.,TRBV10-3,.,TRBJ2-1,CAISELTNEQFF,TGTGCCATCAGTGAGTTAACCAATGAGCAGTTCTTC
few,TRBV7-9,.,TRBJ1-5,CASSLGGLSQPQHF,TGTGCCAGCAGCTTAGGGGGCCTCAGCCAGCCCCAGCATTTT
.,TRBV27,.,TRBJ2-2,CASSHRPPGELFF,TGTGCCAGCAGTCACCGCCCTCCCGGGGAGCTGTTTTTT
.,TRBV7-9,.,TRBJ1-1,CASSLDSGVTEAFF,TGTGCCAGCAGCTTAGATTCGGGGGTCACTGAAGCTTTCTTT
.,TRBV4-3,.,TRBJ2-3,CASSRGLGDDTQYF,TGCGCCAGCAGCCGAGGACTGGGGGATGATACGCAGTATTTT
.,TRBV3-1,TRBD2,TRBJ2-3,CASSQASRGELSTDTQYF,TGTGCCAGCAGCCAAGCATCCCGGGGGGAACTTAGCACAGATACGCAGTATTTT
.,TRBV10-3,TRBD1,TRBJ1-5,CAISDSTGSQPQHF,TGTGCCATCAGTGATTCGACAGGGAGTCAGCCCCAGCATTTT
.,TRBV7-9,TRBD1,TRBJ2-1,CAGGTGWYNEQFF,TGTGCCGGCGGGACAGGGTGGTACAATGAGCAGTTCTTC
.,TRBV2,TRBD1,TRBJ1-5,CASSDRGGGTQPQHF,TGTGCCAGCAGTGATAGAGGAGGGGGCACTCAGCCCCAGCATTTT
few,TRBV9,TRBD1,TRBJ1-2,CASSVSGQGEGYTF,TGTGCCAGCAGCGTATCGGGCCAGGGGGAAGGCTACACCTTC
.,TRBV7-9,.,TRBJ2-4,CASSQIENIQYF,TGTGCCAGCAGCCAAATAGAAAACATTCAGTACTTC
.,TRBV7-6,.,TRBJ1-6,CASSPRQASNSPLHF,TGTGCCAGCAGCCCACGACAGGCTTCTAATTCACCCCTCCACTTT
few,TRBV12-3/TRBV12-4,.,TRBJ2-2,CASSLRVAEELFF,TGTGCCAGCAGTCTCAGGGTCGCGGAGGAGCTGTTTTTT
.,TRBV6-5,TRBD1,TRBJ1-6,CASKISSGTGYSPLHF,TGTGCCAGCAAAATTTCCTCCGGGACAGGGTATTCACCCCTCCACTTT
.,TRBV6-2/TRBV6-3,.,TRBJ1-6,CASSAGQSPPLHF,TGTGCCAGCAGTGCCGGACAGAGTCCACCCCTCCACTTT
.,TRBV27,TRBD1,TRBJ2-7,CASSLGQANEQYF,TGTGCCAGCAGTCTAGGACAGGCGAACGAGCAGTACTTC
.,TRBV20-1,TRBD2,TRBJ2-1,CSANPLWGGYSSYNEQFF,TGCAGTGCTAATCCCCTCTGGGGGGGTTACAGCTCCTACAATGAGCAGTTCTTC
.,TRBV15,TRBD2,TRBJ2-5,CATSKSGGALQETQYF,TGTGCCACCAGCAAGAGCGGGGGGGCTCTCCAAGAGACCCAGTACTTC
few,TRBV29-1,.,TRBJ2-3,CSVAYGGTDTQYF,TGCAGCGTTGCATACGGGGGCACAGATACGCAGTATTTT
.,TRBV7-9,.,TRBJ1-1,CASSPSGVRKAFF,TGTGCCAGCAGCCCATCAGGGGTCCGCAAAGCTTTCTTT
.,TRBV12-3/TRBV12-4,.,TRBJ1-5,CASSQDEDQPQHF,TGTGCCAGCAGTCAGGACGAGGATCAGCCCCAGCATTTT
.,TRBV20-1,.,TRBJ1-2,CSARDSRGPEYGYTF,TGCAGTGCTAGAGATTCGAGAGGACCCGAGTATGGCTACACCTTC
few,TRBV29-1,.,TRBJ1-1,CSVAEGGGTEAFF,TGCAGCGTGGCCGAGGGGGGCGGCACTGAAGCTTTCTTT
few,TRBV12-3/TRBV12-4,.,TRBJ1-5,CASRRGYQPQHF,TGTGCCAGCAGGAGGGGGTACCAGCCCCAGCATTTT
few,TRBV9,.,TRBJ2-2,CASSPQKLRGNTGELFF,TGTGCCAGCAGCCCCCAAAAGCTGCGGGGAAACACCGGGGAGCTGTTTTTT
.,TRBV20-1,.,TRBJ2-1,CSARPEEGDHNEQFF,TGCAGTGCTAGACCAGAGGAGGGGGACCACAATGAGCAGTTCTTC
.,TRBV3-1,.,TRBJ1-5,CASSQFPGVGNQPQHF,TGTGCCAGCAGCCAATTCCCAGGGGTCGGCAATCAGCCCCAGCATTTT
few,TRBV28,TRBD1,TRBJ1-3,CASCGTGGFSSGNTIYF,TGTGCCAGCTGTGGGACAGGGGGCTTCTCCTCTGGAAACACCATATATTTT
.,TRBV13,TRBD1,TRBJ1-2,CASSWGTGGNYGYTF,TGTGCCAGCAGCTGGGGGACAGGGGGAAACTATGGCTACACCTTC
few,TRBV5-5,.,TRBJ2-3,CASGVLGPVTDTQYF,TGTGCCAGCGGGGTGCTGGGGCCGGTCACAGATACGCAGTATTTT
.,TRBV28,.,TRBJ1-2,CASGQNNYGYTF,TGTGCCAGCGGACAGAATAACTATGGCTACACCTTC
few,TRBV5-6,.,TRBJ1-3,CASSLAADGNTIYF,TGTGCCAGCAGCTTGGCCGCAGACGGAAACACCATATATTTT
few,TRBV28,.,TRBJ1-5,CASSLRVYNQPQHF,TGTGCCAGCAGTCTTAGGGTGTACAATCAGCCCCAGCATTTT
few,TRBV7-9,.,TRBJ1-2,CASRLGVNYGYTF,TGTGCCAGCAGATTAGGGGTTAACTATGGCTACACCTTC
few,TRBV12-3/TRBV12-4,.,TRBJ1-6,CASSSYIGGLQKSYNSPLHF,TGTGCCAGCAGTAGCTATATAGGAGGCCTTCAGAAGTCCTATAATTCACCCCTCCACTTT